Below are 10 T cell receptor beta chains sequenced from a single sample in a study of immune heterogeneity within non-small cell lung tumors. Template input was genomic DNA from bulk tumor (around 610 ng per sample). During surgery, several far-apart biopsies were obtained from every primary tumor. Their non-small cell lung cancer was newly diagnosed and untreated, and the patients underwent curative surgery. Multiplex PCR (32 V and 13 J primers) was used to amplify the TCR beta CDR3. Using its own MiXCR run on the multiplex PCR reads, TCRdb lists one record per CDR3 protein. The sample has about 16,000 distinct CDR3 sequences, about a third seen once. The source material was lung tumor tissue. The receptors come from a woman between 45 and 60 years old with non-small cell lung cancer.

This clonotype is labeled medium-sized. V is TRBV11-1 and J is TRBJ2-3, with 13 bases lining up with TRBD2. CDR3 length: 16 amino acids. CDR1 is SGHAT and CDR2 is FQDESV in the germline V gene (reference sequence). J was trimmed by 2 bases and V by 3 bases; bases with no gene match: 2. CDR3 sequence: CASSFGTSGDTDTQYF. The CDR3 nucleotides read TGTGCCAGCAGCTTTGGGACTAGCGGGGACACAGATACGCAGTATTTT.

The chain recombines TRBV20-1 with TRBJ2-7; tentatively, D is TRBD2 (6 bases). Trimming left V 6 bases short and J 9 bases short, with 21 bases between. CDR1 is DFQATT and CDR2 is SNEGSKA in the germline V gene (reference sequence). CDR3 length: 13 residues. CDR3 DNA sequence: TGCAGTGCCTCAAGCGGGCCCACTACGAGGCAGTACTTC. This sequence encodes CSASSGPTTRQYF.

This clonotype occurred many times. The chain employs TRBV5-1 and TRBJ1-5; D is uncertain. The CDR3 has 15 amino acids. Germline V lookup: CDR1 SGHRS, CDR2 YFSETQ. Trimming removed 0 bases from V and 2 bases from J, with 9 bases in between. This CDR3 is CASSLDFGGNQPQHF. The CDR3 DNA reads as TGCGCCAGCAGCTTGGATTTCGGGGGCAATCAGCCCCAGCATTTT. Looking up the rest from reference TRBV5-1 and TRBJ1-5 gives the full variable domain: KAGVTQTPRYLIKTRGQQVTLSCSPISGHRSVSWYQQTPGQGLQFLFEYFSETQRNKGNFPGRFSGRQFSNSRSEMNVSTLELGDSALYLCASSLDFGGNQPQHFGDGTRLSIL.

This clonotype was detected many times. The chain combines TRBV20-1 with TRBJ2-7, with 14 bases identical to TRBD2. CDR1 is DFQATT and CDR2 is SNEGSKA in the germline V gene (reference sequence). J gave up 5 bases and V 6 bases, and 12 bases lay outside the gene matches. CDR3 length equals 16 residues. The CDR3 DNA sequence: TGCAGTGCCCGCCTGGGACTAGCGGGAGATTCAGACGAGCAGTACTTC. Translating it yields CSARLGLAGDSDEQYF.

By sample share, this clonotype is medium-sized. The chain links TRBV27 to TRBJ1-6; D is uncertain. Trimming removed 3 bases from V and 8 bases from J, with 14 bases in between. The CDR3 length is 15 residues. CDR1 and CDR2 from the germline V gene are MNHEY and SMNVEV (reference sequence). Written as DNA, the CDR3 is TGTGCCAGCAGTTTGGAGAGCACTACGGATTCACCCCTCCACTTT. It encodes CASSLESTTDSPLHF.

The chain combines TRBV20-1 with TRBJ1-4; the D is unclear. CDR1 and CDR2 (germline): DFQATT, SNEGSKA (reference sequence). The CDR3 sequence is 12 residues long. V lost 6 bases, J lost 5 bases, and 10 bases lay in between. DNA for the CDR3: TGCAGTGCCCTAAAAGGGAATGAAAAACTGTTTTTT. Amino acids: CSALKGNEKLFF.

The chain has TRBV28 and TRBJ1-2; D remains ambiguous. The V end lost 5 bases, the J end lost 8 bases, and 15 bases lay between the germline ends. In germline, CDR1 is MDHEN, CDR2 SYDVKM. This CDR3 region has 13 residues. DNA for the CDR3: TGTGCCAGCAGTGCCGGGATTCTAGGGGGCTACACCTTC. Protein product: CASSAGILGGYTF.

CDR3 in amino acids: CASSLAGLAGVGELFF. The CDR3 DNA follows: TGTGCCAGCAGCTTAGCAGGACTAGCGGGGGTGGGGGAGCTGTTTTTT. The V gene is TRBV7-2, the J gene TRBJ2-2; 13 bases line up with TRBD2. This CDR3 has 16 amino acids. Looked up from germline, CDR1 is SGHTA and CDR2 is FQGNSA. The V segment lost 0 bases and the J segment 8 bases; nucleotides outside the gene matches: 3.

Concerning this clonotype: The junction shows a germline mismatch at one end, possibly a read error. V gene TRBV27 combines with J gene TRBJ1-1, with D possibly TRBD1 on 5 matching bases. In germline, CDR1 is MNHEY, CDR2 SMNVEV (reference sequence). The CDR3 has 13 residues. The DNA of the CDR3 is TGTGCCAGCAGCATTTGGGGGAACACTGTAGCTTTCTTT. This codes for CASSIWGNTVAFF.

This clonotype was seen at least ten times. The chain carries TRBV20-1 and TRBJ2-1, with TRBD2 identical over 7 bases. The length of the CDR3 is 14 residues. Unmatched junction bases numbered 5, after V lost 6 bases and J lost 0 bases. Germline CDR1 is DFQATT and CDR2 is SNEGSKA (reference sequence). The CDR3 sequence is CSASSGPSYNEQFF. The CDR3 DNA is TGCAGTGCATCTAGCGGACCCTCCTACAATGAGCAGTTCTTC.